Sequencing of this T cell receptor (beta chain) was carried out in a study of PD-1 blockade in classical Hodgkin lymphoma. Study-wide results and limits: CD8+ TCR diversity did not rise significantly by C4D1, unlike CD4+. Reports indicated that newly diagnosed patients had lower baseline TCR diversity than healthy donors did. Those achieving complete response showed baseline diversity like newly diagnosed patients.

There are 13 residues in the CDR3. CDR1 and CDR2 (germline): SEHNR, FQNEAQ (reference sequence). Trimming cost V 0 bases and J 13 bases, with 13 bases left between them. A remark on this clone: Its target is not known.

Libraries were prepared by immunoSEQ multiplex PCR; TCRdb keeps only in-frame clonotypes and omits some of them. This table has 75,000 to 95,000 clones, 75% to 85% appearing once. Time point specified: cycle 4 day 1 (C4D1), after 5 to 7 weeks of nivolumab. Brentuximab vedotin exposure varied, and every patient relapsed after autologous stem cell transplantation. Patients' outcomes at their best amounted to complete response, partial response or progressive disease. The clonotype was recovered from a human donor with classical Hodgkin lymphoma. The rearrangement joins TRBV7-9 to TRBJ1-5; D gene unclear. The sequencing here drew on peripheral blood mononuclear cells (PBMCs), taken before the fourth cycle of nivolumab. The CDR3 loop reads CASSLALDGQQHF. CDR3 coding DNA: TGTGCCAGCAGCTTAGCGCTCGACGGCCAACAGCATTTT.